Below, one T cell receptor (beta chain) is given with its context. The entry originates in a study of blood T cell repertoires in COVID-19. Across the whole study: There were acute and convalescent COVID-19 samples, and they came from the United States, Italy and Spain. PBMCs, B-cell-depleted T cells, or T cells provided the cDNA or gDNA that made up the material.

This CDR3 is built from 14 residues. CDR1 is SGDLS, CDR2 YYNGEE, per germline. The V gene end was trimmed by 3 bases and the J gene end by 0 bases; junction bases not matched to a gene: 2. Methods used by the authors: Amplification of reference gene primers provided the estimated nucleated cell counts. Assay: immunoSEQ multiplex PCR; the TCRdb copy retains only in-frame clones and omits some. The V and J calls and the clone size are those of that table, but D and trimming were determined from the DNA. The sample consists of 200,000 to 300,000 clones, 88% of them appearing once. This rearrangement joins TRBV9 to TRBJ1-2, with TRBD1 matching 7 bases. Sequencing was performed on peripheral blood. The receptor was isolated from a man between 60 and 70 years old who had recovered from COVID-19. The CDR3 sequence: CASSGRGANYGYTF. For the CDR3, the DNA is TGTGCCAGCAGCGGCAGGGGGGCTAACTATGGCTACACCTTC.